The rows below give T cell receptor beta chains drawn from one sample of a study of CD4+ T cells in melanoma. Method: immunoSEQ multiplex PCR; TCRdb's copy keeps in-frame clones and lacks some. The profile covers 15,000 to 20,000 clones, with more than 70% appearing a single time and 10% to 15% taken by the ten largest. Material: cells from a culture (not recorded whether cultured in vitro). These receptors were obtained from a human donor with melanoma. CDR3s include the opening cysteine and the closing phenylalanine or tryptophan. The D gene is left open where the match is weak. Size tells how often a clone was seen (once, few, many) or the class of an expanded clone, and some rows leave it out.

J	size	D	V	CDR3	DNA
TRBJ1-6	NA	NA	TRBV29-1	CSVAHGQLGSPLHF	TGCAGCGTTGCCCATGGACAGCTCGGATCACCCCTCCACTTT
TRBJ1-1	NA	TRBD1	TRBV5-1	CASSLAGGVTEAFF	TGTGCCAGCAGCTTGGCAGGGGGCGTGACTGAAGCTTTCTTT
TRBJ2-5	NA	TRBD2	TRBV9	CASSVGSGGDGETQYF	TGTGCCAGCAGCGTAGGCAGCGGGGGGGATGGAGAGACCCAGTACTTC
TRBJ2-1	NA	NA	TRBV2	CASSEGRSSYNEQFF	TGTGCCAGCAGTGAAGGTAGGAGCTCCTACAATGAGCAGTTCTTC
TRBJ1-1	few	NA	TRBV12-5	CASGQRNTDAFF	TGTGCTAGTGGACAAAGGAACACTGACGCTTTCTTT
TRBJ2-7	few	TRBD2	TRBV5-1	CASRSERGRPSDEQYF	TGCGCCAGCAGATCGGAGCGGGGGAGACCAAGTGACGAGCAGTACTTC
TRBJ2-7	NA	NA	TRBV29-1	CSVDGGSYEQYF	TGCAGCGTTGATGGAGGGTCCTACGAGCAGTACTTC
TRBJ1-5	NA	NA	TRBV27	CASSSSDTNQPQHF	TGTGCCAGCAGTTCGTCAGATACCAATCAGCCCCAGCATTTT
TRBJ2-3	NA	TRBD1	TRBV5-4	CASSLRTGGEDTQYF	TGTGCCAGCAGCCTCCGGACAGGGGGCGAGGATACGCAGTATTTT
TRBJ1-2	NA	NA	TRBV30	CACWRGGYTF	TGTGCCTGCTGGCGGGGTGGCTACACCTTC
TRBJ1-6	NA	TRBD1	TRBV7-9	CASSSSNRGSYNSPLHF	TGTGCCAGCAGCTCTTCTAACAGGGGTTCCTATAATTCACCCCTCCACTTT
TRBJ1-2	NA	NA	TRBV13	CASRRTATDYGYTF	TGTGCCAGCAGACGGACAGCCACCGACTATGGCTACACCTTC
TRBJ1-1	NA	NA	TRBV6-5	CASSYNVRGAFF	TGTGCCAGCAGTTACAATGTGCGGGGAGCTTTCTTT
TRBJ2-1	NA	NA	TRBV7-8	CASSSSGPRGEQFF	TGTGCCAGCAGCTCGTCCGGGCCGCGCGGTGAGCAGTTCTTC
TRBJ1-4	NA	NA	TRBV5-1	CASSLGVATNEKLFF	TGCGCCAGCAGCTTGGGGGTTGCAACTAATGAAAAACTGTTTTTT
TRBJ2-7	few	TRBD1	TRBV6-6	CASSRSSGTDYEQYF	TGTGCCAGCAGTAGGTCGTCCGGGACAGACTACGAGCAGTACTTC
TRBJ1-2	once	NA	TRBV6-4	CASRRTGHRYGYTF	TGTGCCAGCAGGCGTACAGGGCATCGATACGGCTACACCTTC
TRBJ2-3	NA	NA	TRBV2	CASRGGGGRTDTQYF	TGTGCCAGCAGGGGAGGGGGGGGCCGGACAGATACGCAGTATTTT
TRBJ1-2	NA	NA	TRBV6-6	CASRSSGDYGYTF	TGTGCCAGCAGATCGAGTGGAGACTATGGCTACACCTTC
TRBJ2-5	NA	NA	TRBV7-3	CASSLSAQSGETQYF	TGTGCCAGCAGCTTATCTGCCCAGAGCGGAGAGACCCAGTACTTC